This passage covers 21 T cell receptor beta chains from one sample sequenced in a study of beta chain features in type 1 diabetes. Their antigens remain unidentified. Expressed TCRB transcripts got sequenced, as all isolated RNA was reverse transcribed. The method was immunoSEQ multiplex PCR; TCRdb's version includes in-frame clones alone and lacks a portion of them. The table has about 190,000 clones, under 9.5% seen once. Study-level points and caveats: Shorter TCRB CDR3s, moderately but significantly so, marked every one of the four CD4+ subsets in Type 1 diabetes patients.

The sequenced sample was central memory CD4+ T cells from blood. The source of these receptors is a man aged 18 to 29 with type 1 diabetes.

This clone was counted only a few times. CDR3 amino acids: CASSPGTGGKETQYF. The CDR3 nucleotides read TGTGCCAGCAGCCCCGGGACAGGGGGAAAAGAGACCCAGTACTTC. The V call is TRBV11-3, the J call TRBJ2-5; 11 bases are a match to TRBD1. Germline V gene sequence: CDR1 SGHNT, CDR2 YENEEA. CDR3 length: 15 residues. The ends lost 5 bases at V and 3 bases at J; junction bases unmatched: 5. Using reference TRBV11-3 and TRBJ2-5 for the parts outside the CDR3, the full variable domain is EAGVVQSPRYKIIEKKQPVAFWCNPISGHNTLYWYLQNLGQGPELLIRYENEEAVDDSQLPKDRFSAERLKGVDSTLKIQPAELGDSAVYLCASSPGTGGKETQYFGPGTRLLVL.

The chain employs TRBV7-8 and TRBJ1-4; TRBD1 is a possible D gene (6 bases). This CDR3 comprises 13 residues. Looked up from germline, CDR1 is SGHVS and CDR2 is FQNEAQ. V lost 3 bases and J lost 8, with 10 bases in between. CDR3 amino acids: CASSFSGEEKLFF. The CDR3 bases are TGTGCCAGCAGCTTTTCAGGGGAAGAAAAACTGTTTTTT.

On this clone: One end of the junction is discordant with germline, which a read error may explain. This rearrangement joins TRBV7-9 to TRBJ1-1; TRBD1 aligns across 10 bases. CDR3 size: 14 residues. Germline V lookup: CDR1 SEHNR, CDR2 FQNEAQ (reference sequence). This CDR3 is CASSSTGGARDRIF. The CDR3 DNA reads TGTGCCAGCAGCTCGACAGGGGGCGCGCGAGATCGAATCTTT.

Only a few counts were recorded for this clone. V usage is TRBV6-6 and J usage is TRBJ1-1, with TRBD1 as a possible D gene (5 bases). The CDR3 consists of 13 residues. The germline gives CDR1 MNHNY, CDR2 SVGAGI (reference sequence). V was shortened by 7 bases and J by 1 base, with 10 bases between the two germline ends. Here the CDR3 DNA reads TGTGCCAGCACCTGGGGCGGGAACACTGAAGCTTTCTTT. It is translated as CASTWGGNTEAFF.

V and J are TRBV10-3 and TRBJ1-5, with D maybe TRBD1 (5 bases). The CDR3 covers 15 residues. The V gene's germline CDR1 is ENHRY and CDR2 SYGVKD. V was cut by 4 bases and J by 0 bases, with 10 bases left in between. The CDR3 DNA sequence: TGTGCCATCAGTGCGGGCAGGGATAGCAATCAGCCCCAGCATTTT. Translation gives CAISAGRDSNQPQHF.

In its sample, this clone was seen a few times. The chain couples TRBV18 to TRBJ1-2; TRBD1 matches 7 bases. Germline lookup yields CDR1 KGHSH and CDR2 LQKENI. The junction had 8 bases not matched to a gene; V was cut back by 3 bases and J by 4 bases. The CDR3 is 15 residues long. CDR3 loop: CASSPETGMGYGYTF. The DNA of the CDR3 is TGTGCCAGCTCACCCGAGACAGGGATGGGCTATGGCTACACCTTC.

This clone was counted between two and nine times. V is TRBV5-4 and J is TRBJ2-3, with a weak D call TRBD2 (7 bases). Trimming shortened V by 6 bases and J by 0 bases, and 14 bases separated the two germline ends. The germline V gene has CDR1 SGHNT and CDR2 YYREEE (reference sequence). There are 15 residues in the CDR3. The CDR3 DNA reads TGTGCCAGCACCCCGAGGGGGGGGAGCACAGATACGCAGTATTTT. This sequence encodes CASTPRGGSTDTQYF.

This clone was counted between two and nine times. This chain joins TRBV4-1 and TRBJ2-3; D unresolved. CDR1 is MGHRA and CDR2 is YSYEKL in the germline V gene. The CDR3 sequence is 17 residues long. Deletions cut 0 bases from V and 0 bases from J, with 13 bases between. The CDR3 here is CASSQDMTPPSTDTQYF. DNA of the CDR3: TGCGCCAGCAGCCAAGATATGACTCCTCCTAGCACAGATACGCAGTATTTT.

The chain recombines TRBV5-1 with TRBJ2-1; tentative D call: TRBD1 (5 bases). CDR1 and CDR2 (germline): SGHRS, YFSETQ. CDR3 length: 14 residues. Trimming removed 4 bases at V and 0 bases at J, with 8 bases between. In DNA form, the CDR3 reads TGCGCCAGCAGCCGACAGAGCTCCTACAATGAGCAGTTCTTC. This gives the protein CASSRQSSYNEQFF.

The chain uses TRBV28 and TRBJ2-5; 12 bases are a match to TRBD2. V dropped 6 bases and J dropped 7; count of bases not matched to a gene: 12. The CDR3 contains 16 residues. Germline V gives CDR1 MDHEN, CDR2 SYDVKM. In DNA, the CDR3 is TGTGCCAGCAGCCCGGGACTAGCGGGCTCGGAGGGGACCCAGTACTTC. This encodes CASSPGLAGSEGTQYF.

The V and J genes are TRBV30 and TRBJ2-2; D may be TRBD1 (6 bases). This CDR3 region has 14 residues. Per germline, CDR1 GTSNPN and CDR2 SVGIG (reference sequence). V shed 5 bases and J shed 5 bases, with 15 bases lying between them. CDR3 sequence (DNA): TGTGCCTGGGGCGACAGGCTCCTAACCGGGGAGCTGTTTTTT. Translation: CAWGDRLLTGELFF.

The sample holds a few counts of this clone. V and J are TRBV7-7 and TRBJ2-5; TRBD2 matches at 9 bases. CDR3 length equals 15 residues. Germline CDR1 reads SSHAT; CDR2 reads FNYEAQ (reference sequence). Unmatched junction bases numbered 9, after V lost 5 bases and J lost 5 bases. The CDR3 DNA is TGTGCCAGCAGCCCCGCGGGAGGGAACGGGGAGACCCAGTACTTC. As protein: CASSPAGGNGETQYF.

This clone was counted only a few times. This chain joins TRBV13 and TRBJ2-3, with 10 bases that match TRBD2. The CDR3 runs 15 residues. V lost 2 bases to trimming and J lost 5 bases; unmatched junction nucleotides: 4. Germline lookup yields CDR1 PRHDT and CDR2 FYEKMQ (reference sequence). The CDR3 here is CASSLSSGGIDTQYF. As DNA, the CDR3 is TGTGCCAGCAGCTTATCTAGCGGGGGAATAGATACGCAGTATTTT.

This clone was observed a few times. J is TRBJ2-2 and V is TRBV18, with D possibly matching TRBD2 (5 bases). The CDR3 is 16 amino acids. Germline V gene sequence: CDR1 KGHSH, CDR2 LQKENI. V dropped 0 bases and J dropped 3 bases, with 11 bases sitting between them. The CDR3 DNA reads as TGTGCCAGCTCACCACCGTTGAGGGATTACACCGGGGAGCTGTTTTTT. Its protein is CASSPPLRDYTGELFF.

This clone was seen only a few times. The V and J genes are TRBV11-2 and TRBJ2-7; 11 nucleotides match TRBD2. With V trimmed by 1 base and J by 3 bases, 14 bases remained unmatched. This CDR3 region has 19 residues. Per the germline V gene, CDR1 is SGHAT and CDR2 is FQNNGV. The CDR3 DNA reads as TGTGCCAGCAGCTTAGCGCGAGGACTAGCGGGCTCGGGGCTCTACGAGCAGTACTTC. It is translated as CASSLARGLAGSGLYEQYF.

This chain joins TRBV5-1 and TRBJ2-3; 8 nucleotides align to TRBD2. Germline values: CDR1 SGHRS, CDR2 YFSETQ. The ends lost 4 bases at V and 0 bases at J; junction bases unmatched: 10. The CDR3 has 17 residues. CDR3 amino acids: CASSVPSGGSSTDTQYF. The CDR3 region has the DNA TGCGCCAGCAGCGTTCCCAGCGGGGGATCTAGCACAGATACGCAGTATTTT.

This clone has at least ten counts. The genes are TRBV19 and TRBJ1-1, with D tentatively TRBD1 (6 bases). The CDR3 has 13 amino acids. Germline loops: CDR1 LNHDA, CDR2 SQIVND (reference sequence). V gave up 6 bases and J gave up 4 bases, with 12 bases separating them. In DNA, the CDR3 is TGTGCCAGTAGCCGACAGGTCGGCACTGAAGCTTTCTTT. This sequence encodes CASSRQVGTEAFF. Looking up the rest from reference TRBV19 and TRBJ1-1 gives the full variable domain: DGGITQSPKYLFRKEGQNVTLSCEQNLNHDAMYWYRQDPGQGLRLIYYSQIVNDFQKGDIAEGYSVSREKKESFPLTVTSAQKNPTAFYLCASSRQVGTEAFFGQGTRLTVV.

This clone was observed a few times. The CDR3 loop reads CASSIASGGSYNEQFF. The CDR3 DNA follows: TGTGCCAGTAGTATCGCTAGCGGAGGCTCCTACAATGAGCAGTTCTTC. The J gene is TRBJ2-1, the V gene TRBV19; 7 positions match TRBD2. Germline CDR1 and CDR2: LNHDA and SQIVND (reference sequence). Trimming removed 3 bases from V and 0 bases from J; junction bases left unmatched: 5. This CDR3 has 16 amino acids.

The CDR3 nucleotides read TGTGCCAGCAGCCCATCTGGGACTAGCGGAACCTACGAGCAGTACTTC. Encoded protein: CASSPSGTSGTYEQYF. The chain carries TRBV28 and TRBJ2-7; 11 positions match TRBD2. V dropped 6 bases and J dropped 2; count of bases not matched to a gene: 9. The CDR3 runs to 16 residues. Germline V gene sequence: CDR1 MDHEN, CDR2 SYDVKM.

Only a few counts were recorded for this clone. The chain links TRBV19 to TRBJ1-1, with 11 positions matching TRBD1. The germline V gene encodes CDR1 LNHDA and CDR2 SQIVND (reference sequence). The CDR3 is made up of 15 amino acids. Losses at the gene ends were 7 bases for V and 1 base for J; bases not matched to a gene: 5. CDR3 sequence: CASKWTGGRNTEAFF. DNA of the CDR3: TGTGCCAGTAAGTGGACAGGGGGCAGGAACACTGAAGCTTTCTTT.

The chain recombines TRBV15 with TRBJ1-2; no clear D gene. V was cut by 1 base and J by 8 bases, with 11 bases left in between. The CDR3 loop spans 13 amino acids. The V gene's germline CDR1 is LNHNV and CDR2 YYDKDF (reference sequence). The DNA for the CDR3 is TGTGCCACCAGCAGAGTGGCGGCTTCGGGCTACACCTTC. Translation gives CATSRVAASGYTF.